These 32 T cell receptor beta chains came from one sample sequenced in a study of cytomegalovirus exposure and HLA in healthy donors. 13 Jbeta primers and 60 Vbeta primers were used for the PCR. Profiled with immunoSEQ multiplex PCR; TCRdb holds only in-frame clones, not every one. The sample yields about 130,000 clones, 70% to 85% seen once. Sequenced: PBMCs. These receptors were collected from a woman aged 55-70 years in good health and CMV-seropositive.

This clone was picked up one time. The CDR3 reads CASSLAGSYGYTF. The CDR3 region has the DNA TGTGCCAGCAGTTTGGCGGGCAGCTATGGCTACACCTTC. The V and J genes are TRBV27 and TRBJ1-2; no definite D call. Trimming left V 3 bases short and J 4 bases short, with 9 bases between. Germline V lookup: CDR1 MNHEY, CDR2 SMNVEV (reference sequence). The CDR3 is 13 amino acids.

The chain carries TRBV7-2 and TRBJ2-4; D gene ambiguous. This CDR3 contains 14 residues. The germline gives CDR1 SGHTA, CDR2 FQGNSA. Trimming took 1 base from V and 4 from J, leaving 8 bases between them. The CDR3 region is CASSLGGSKNIQYF. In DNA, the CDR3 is TGTGCCAGCAGCTTAGGAGGCAGTAAAAACATTCAGTACTTC.

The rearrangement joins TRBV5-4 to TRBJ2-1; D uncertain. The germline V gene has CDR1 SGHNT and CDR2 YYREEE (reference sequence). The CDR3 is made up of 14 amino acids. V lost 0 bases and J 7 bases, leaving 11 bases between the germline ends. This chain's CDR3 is CASSLAVSTNEQFF. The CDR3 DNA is TGTGCCAGCAGCTTGGCCGTATCTACTAATGAGCAGTTCTTC.

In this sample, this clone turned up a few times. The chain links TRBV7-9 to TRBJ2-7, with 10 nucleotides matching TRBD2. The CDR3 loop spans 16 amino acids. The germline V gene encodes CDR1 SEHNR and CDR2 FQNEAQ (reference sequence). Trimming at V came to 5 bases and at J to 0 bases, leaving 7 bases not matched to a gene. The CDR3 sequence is CASSPPSGGSSYEQYF. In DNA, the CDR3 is TGTGCCAGCAGCCCCCCTAGCGGGGGCTCCTCCTACGAGCAGTACTTC. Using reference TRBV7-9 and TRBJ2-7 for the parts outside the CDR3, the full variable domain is DTGVSQNPRHKITKRGQNVTFRCDPISEHNRLYWYRQTLGQGPEFLTYFQNEAQLEKSRLLSDRFSAERPKGSFSTLEIQRTEQGDSAMYLCASSPPSGGSSYEQYFGPGTRLTVT.

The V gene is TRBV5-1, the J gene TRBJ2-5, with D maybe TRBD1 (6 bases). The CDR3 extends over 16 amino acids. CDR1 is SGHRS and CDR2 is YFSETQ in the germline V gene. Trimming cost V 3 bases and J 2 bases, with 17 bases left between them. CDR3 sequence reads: CASSSGMGAQQETQYF. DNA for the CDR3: TGCGCCAGCAGCTCTGGGATGGGGGCGCAGCAAGAGACCCAGTACTTC.

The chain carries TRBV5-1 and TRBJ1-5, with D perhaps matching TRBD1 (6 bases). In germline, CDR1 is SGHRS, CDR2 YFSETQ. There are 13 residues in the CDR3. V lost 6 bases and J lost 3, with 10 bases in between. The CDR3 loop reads CASKQGDNQPQHF. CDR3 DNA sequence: TGCGCCAGCAAACAGGGAGACAATCAGCCCCAGCATTTT.

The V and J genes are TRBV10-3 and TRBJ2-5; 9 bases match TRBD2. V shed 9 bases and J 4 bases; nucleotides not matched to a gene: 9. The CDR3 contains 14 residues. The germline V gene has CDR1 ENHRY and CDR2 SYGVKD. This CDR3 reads CAISSSGARETQYF. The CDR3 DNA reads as TGTGCCATTTCCTCTAGCGGGGCTCGAGAGACCCAGTACTTC.

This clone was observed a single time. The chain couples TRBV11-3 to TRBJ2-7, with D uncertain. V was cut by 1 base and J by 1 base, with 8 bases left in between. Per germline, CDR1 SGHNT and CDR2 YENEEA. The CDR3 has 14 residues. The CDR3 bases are TGTGCCAGCAGCTTAGGAGGCACTTCCTACGAGCAGTACTTC. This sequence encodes CASSLGGTSYEQYF.

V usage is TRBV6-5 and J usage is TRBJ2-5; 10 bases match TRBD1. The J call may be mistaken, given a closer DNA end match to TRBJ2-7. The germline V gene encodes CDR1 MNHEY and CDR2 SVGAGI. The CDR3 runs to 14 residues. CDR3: CASRRDRGIVEQYF. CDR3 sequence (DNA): TGTGCCAGCAGAAGGGACAGGGGCATCGTCGAGCAGTACTTC.

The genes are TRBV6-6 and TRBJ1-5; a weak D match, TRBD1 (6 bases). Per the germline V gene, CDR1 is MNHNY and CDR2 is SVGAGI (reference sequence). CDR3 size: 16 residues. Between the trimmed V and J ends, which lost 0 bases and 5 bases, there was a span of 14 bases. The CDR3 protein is CASSYSTGSRDQPQHF. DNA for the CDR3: TGTGCCAGCAGTTACTCCACAGGGAGCCGAGATCAGCCCCAGCATTTT.

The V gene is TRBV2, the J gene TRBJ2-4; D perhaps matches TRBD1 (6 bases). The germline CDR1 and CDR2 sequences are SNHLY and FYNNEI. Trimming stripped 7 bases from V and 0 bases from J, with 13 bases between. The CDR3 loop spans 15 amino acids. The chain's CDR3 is CASMAQGLAKNIQYF. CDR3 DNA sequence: TGTGCCAGCATGGCCCAGGGGTTAGCCAAAAACATTCAGTACTTC.

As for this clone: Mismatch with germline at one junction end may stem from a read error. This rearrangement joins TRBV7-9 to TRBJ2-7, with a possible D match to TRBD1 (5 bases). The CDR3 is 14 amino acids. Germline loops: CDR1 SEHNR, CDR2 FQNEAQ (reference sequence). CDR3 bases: TGTTCCAGCAGCGCGGACAAAACTACATACGAGCAGTACTTC. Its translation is CSSSADKTTYEQYF.

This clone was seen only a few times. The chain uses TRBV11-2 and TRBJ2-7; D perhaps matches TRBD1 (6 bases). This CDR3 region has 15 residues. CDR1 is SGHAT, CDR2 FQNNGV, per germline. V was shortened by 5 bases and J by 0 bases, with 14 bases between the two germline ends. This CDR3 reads CASSGSGQSSYEQYF. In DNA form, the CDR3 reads TGTGCCAGCAGCGGATCCGGACAGAGCTCCTACGAGCAGTACTTC.

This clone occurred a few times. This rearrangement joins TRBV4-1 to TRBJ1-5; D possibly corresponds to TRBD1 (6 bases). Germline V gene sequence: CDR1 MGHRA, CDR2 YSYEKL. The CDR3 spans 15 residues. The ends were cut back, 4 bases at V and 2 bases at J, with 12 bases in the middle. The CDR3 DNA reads TGCGCCAGCAGCCGCTTTGGGGGCGGCAATCAGCCCCAGCATTTT. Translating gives CASSRFGGGNQPQHF.

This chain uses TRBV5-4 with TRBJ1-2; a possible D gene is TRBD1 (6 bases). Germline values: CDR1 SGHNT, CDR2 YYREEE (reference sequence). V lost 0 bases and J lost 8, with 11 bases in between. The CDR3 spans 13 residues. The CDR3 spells CASSLDFGGGYTF. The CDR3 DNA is TGTGCCAGCAGCTTGGATTTTGGGGGCGGCTACACCTTC.

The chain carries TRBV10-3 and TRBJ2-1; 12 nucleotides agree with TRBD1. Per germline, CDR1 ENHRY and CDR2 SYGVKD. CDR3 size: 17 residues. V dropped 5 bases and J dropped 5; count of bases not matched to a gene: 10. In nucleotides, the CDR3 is TGTGCCATCAGTCAAGCCGGGACAGGGGGCTTAGACAATGAGCAGTTCTTC. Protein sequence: CAISQAGTGGLDNEQFF.

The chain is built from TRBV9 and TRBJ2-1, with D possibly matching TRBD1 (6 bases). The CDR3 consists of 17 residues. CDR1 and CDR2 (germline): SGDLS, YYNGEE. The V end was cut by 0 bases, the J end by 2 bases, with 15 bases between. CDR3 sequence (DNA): TGTGCCAGCAGCGTAGGAGGGGGACGGGAAACCTACAATGAGCAGTTCTTC. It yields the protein CASSVGGGRETYNEQFF.

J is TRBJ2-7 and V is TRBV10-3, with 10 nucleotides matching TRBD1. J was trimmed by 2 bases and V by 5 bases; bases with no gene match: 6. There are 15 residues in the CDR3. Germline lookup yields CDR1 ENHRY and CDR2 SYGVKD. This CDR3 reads CAISTGTGATYEQYF. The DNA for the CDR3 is TGTGCCATCAGTACCGGGACAGGGGCGACCTACGAGCAGTACTTC.

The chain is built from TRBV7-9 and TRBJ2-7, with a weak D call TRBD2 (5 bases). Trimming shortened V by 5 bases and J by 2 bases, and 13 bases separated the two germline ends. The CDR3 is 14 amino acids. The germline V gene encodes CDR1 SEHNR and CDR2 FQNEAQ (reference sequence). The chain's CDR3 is CASSKEGPAYEQYF. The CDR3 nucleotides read TGTGCCAGCAGCAAAGAGGGCCCTGCCTACGAGCAGTACTTC.

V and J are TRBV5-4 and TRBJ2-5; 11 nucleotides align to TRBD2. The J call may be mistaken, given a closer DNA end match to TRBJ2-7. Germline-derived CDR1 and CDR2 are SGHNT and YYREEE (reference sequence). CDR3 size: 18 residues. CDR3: CASRLGGLAGGISYEQYF. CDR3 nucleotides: TGTGCCTCCAGATTGGGAGGGCTAGCGGGGGGTATCTCTTACGAGCAGTACTTC.

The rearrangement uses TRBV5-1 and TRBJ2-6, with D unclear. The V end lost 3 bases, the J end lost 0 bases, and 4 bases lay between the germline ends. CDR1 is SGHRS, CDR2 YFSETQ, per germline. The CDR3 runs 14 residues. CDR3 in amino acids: CASSSVSGANVLTF. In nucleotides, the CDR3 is TGCGCCAGCAGCTCCGTCTCTGGGGCCAACGTCCTGACTTTC.

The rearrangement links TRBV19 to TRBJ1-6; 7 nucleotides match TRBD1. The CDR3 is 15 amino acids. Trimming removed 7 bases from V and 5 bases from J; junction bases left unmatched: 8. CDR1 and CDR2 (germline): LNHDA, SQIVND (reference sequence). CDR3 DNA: TGTGCCAGTACCCCACAGGGGACGGATAATTCACCCCTCCACTTT. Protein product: CASTPQGTDNSPLHF.

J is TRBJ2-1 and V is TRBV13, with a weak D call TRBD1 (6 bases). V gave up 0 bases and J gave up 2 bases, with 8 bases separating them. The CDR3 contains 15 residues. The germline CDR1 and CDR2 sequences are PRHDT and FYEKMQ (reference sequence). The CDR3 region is CASSLGRGPYNEQFF. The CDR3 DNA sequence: TGTGCCAGCAGCTTAGGCAGGGGACCCTACAATGAGCAGTTCTTC.

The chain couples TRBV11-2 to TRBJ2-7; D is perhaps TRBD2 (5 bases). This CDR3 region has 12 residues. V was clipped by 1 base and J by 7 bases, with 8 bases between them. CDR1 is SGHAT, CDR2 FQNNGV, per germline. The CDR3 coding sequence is TGTGCCAGCAGCTTAGTGTCGGGAGAGCAGTACTTC. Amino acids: CASSLVSGEQYF.

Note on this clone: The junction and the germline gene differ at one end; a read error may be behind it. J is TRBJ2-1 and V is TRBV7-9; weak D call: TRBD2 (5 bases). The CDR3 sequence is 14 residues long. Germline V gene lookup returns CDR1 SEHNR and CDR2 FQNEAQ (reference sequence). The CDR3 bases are TGTTCCAGCAGCCCCGGGGTGTCCTACAATGAGCAGTTCTTC. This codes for CSSSPGVSYNEQFF.

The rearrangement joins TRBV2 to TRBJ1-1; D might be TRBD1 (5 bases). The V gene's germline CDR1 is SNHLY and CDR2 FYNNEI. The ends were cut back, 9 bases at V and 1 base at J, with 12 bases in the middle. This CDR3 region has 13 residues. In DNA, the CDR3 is TGTGCCAGGGTGGGGACTGCGAACACTGAAGCTTTCTTT. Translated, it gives CARVGTANTEAFF.

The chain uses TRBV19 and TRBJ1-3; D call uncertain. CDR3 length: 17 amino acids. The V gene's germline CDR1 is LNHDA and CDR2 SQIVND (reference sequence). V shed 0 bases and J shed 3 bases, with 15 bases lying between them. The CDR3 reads CASSIDSARLGGNTIYF. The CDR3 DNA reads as TGTGCCAGTAGTATAGATTCGGCCAGGCTTGGTGGAAACACCATATATTTT.

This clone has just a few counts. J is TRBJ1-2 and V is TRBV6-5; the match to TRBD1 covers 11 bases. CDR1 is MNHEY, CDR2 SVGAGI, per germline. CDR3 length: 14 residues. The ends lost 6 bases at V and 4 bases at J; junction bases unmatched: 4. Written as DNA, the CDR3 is TGTGCCAGCAGCTCAGGGACAGGGGGCTATGGCTACACCTTC. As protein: CASSSGTGGYGYTF.

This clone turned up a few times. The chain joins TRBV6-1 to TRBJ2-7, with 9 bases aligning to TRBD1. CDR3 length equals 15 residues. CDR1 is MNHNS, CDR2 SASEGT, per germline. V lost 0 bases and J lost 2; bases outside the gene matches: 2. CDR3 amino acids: CASSEAGTGTYEQYF. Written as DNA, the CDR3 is TGTGCCAGCAGTGAAGCCGGGACAGGGACCTACGAGCAGTACTTC.

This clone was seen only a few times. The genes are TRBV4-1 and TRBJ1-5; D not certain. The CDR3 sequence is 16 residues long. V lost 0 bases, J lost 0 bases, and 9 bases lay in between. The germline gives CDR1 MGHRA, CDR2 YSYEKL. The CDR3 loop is CASSQDFRTSNQPQHF. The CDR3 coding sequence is TGCGCCAGCAGCCAAGATTTCAGAACTAGCAATCAGCCCCAGCATTTT.

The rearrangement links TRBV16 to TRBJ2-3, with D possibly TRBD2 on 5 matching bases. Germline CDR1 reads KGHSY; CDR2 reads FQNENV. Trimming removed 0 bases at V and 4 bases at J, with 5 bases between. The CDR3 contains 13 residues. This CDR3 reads CASSQSEADTQYF. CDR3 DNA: TGTGCCAGCAGCCAATCGGAGGCAGATACGCAGTATTTT.

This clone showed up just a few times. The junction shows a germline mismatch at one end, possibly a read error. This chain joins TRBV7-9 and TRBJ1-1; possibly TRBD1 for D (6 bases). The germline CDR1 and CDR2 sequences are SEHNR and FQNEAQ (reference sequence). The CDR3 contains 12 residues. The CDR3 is CSSSPRGGEAFF. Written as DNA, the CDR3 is TGTTCCAGCAGCCCAAGGGGGGGTGAAGCTTTCTTT.